This TCR beta chain was documented in a study of T cell responses to AZD1222 COVID-19 vaccine. The V gene lost 1 base and the J gene lost 0 bases, with 7 bases spanning the gap. The CDR3 loop spans 14 amino acids. CDR1 and CDR2 from the germline V gene are SGHRS and YFSETQ. Study-wide results and caveats: Donor demographics were predominantly white British with a female majority; clonal diversity may be underestimated.

Here immunoSEQ multiplex PCR was the method, and the copy in TCRdb shows in-frame clones only, minus some. The sample lists some 86,000 clones; 90% were seen once. As for this clone: No antigen is known for it.

Some second doses came at about 4 weeks and others at about 12 weeks; these were pooled. This TCR came from an adult who received the AZD1222 COVID-19 vaccine. The chain recombines TRBV5-1 with TRBJ1-1; D is undetermined. The starting material was peripheral blood, obtained 28 days after the second AZD1222 dose. The CDR3 region has the DNA TGCGCCAGCAGCTTGCCCGAAATGAACACTGAAGCTTTCTTT. Translation: CASSLPEMNTEAFF.